This TCR beta chain was sequenced for a study of blood T cell repertoires in COVID-19. As for the study in general: The cDNA or gDNA used as material had been derived from T cells, B-cell-depleted T cells, or PBMCs.

J was trimmed by 5 bases and V by 6 bases; bases with no gene match: 4. The CDR3 spans 14 residues. Germline V gene sequence: CDR1 MDHEN, CDR2 SYDVKM. All enrollees were roughly 18 to 89 years old and from approximately 25 US areas. Up to 2 weeks before entering the study, exposed participants had met a COVID-19 case. Clones were read by immunoSEQ multiplex PCR, and TCRdb kept only the in-frame ones, dropping some. The sample has 280,000 or so clones; around 92% are singletons. The gene calls are TRBV28 and TRBJ2-1; 10 bases align to TRBD2. Sequencing was performed on PBMCs or T cells enriched from blood (not recorded which). The sequence was obtained from a woman aged 45-60 years who had been exposed to COVID-19. CDR3 protein: CASRAGGNHNEQFF. CDR3 DNA: TGTGCCAGCAGAGCGGGGGGGAACCACAATGAGCAGTTCTTC.